These T cell receptor beta chains were read from a single sample in a study of blood T cells in healthy people across ages. Each CDR3 protein gets one entry after TCRdb re-called the 5' RACE reads with MiXCR. The data show 800,000 to 950,000 distinct CDR3 sequences, 40% to 60% seen once. Sequencing was done on a sample of blood. Receptors originate from a man younger than 45 in good health. CDR3s include the opening cysteine and the closing phenylalanine or tryptophan. Fields, in order: J gene, CDR3 length, clone size, D gene, V gene, CDR3 DNA, CDR3 protein. D genes are given only for firm matches. A row's size may be missing; if present it is once, few, many or a size class.

j_gene: TRBJ1-4; len: 16; abundance: -; d_gene: -; v_gene: TRBV7-3; CDR3nt: TGTGCCAGCAGCCTCCGGCCGTTGGATTCTAATGAAAAACTGTTTTTT; CDR3aa: CASSLRPLDSNEKLFF
j_gene: TRBJ2-1; len: 16; abundance: -; d_gene: TRBD2; v_gene: TRBV4-1; CDR3nt: TGCGCCAGCAGCCAAGATATTGGAACGGGGGGGCGAGGGCAGTTCTTC; CDR3aa: CASSQDIGTGGRGQFF
j_gene: TRBJ1-4; len: 16; abundance: few; d_gene: TRBD1; v_gene: TRBV25-1; CDR3nt: TGTGCCAGCAGTGGTTCCGACAGGGCAACTAATGAAAAACTGTTTTTT; CDR3aa: CASSGSDRATNEKLFF
j_gene: TRBJ1-2; len: 15; abundance: -; d_gene: -; v_gene: TRBV12-3/TRBV12-4; CDR3nt: TGTGCCAGCAGTTCCAACAGGGAGATTAACTATGGCTACACCTTC; CDR3aa: CASSSNREINYGYTF
j_gene: TRBJ2-7; len: 13; abundance: -; d_gene: -; v_gene: TRBV27; CDR3nt: TGTGCCAGCAGTCCGACAGCGGCTGGGGAGCAGTACTTC; CDR3aa: CASSPTAAGEQYF
j_gene: TRBJ1-5; len: 13; abundance: -; d_gene: -; v_gene: TRBV2; CDR3nt: TGTGCCAGCCGGGCCTCGACAAATCAGCCCCAGCATTTT; CDR3aa: CASRASTNQPQHF
j_gene: TRBJ1-2; len: 15; abundance: few; d_gene: -; v_gene: TRBV25-1; CDR3nt: TGTGCCAGCAGTGAATCGGGCACCCAGAACTATGGCTACACCTTC; CDR3aa: CASSESGTQNYGYTF
j_gene: TRBJ2-1; len: 15; abundance: -; d_gene: -; v_gene: TRBV30; CDR3nt: TGTGCCTGGATTCCAGGCACTTCAGCCTACAATGAGCAGTTCTTC; CDR3aa: CAWIPGTSAYNEQFF
j_gene: TRBJ1-4; len: 14; abundance: -; d_gene: -; v_gene: TRBV28; CDR3nt: TGTGCCAGCAGTCCTAGGGGAGATAATGAAAAACTGTTTTTT; CDR3aa: CASSPRGDNEKLFF
j_gene: TRBJ2-3; len: 15; abundance: many; d_gene: -; v_gene: TRBV7-9; CDR3nt: TGTGCCAGCAGCCTGTCGTCCGCGGTCACAGATACGCAGTATTTT; CDR3aa: CASSLSSAVTDTQYF
j_gene: TRBJ2-3; len: 14; abundance: -; d_gene: -; v_gene: TRBV20-1; CDR3nt: TGCAGTGCTAGAGGCCGCCGAAACACAGATACGCAGTATTTT; CDR3aa: CSARGRRNTDTQYF
j_gene: TRBJ1-6; len: 16; abundance: few; d_gene: -; v_gene: TRBV27; CDR3nt: TGTGCCAGCAGTCCCCACGGGAGCTCCTATAATTCACCCCTCCACTTT; CDR3aa: CASSPHGSSYNSPLHF
j_gene: TRBJ2-1; len: 13; abundance: -; d_gene: -; v_gene: TRBV7-3; CDR3nt: TGTGCCAGCAGCTTAACGCAGACAGAGCGCCAGTTCTTC; CDR3aa: CASSLTQTERQFF
j_gene: TRBJ2-2; len: 16; abundance: -; d_gene: TRBD2; v_gene: TRBV12-3/TRBV12-4; CDR3nt: TGTGCCAGCAGTTTAGCCCTTAGCGGGGGGGCCGGGGAGCTGTTTTTT; CDR3aa: CASSLALSGGAGELFF
j_gene: TRBJ2-5; len: 15; abundance: -; d_gene: -; v_gene: TRBV7-2; CDR3nt: TGTGCCAGCAGCTTAGGCGTTGCTGGGGTTAATGAGCAGTACTTC; CDR3aa: CASSLGVAGVNEQYF
j_gene: TRBJ2-1; len: 16; abundance: few; d_gene: -; v_gene: TRBV4-1; CDR3nt: TGCGCCAGCAGCCAAGCTACGGCGGGGTCCCTGAATGAGCAGTTCTTC; CDR3aa: CASSQATAGSLNEQFF
j_gene: TRBJ1-4; len: 13; abundance: -; d_gene: -; v_gene: TRBV27; CDR3nt: TGTGCCAGCAGCTACAGGCTCGACGAAAAACTGTTTTTT; CDR3aa: CASSYRLDEKLFF
j_gene: TRBJ2-7; len: 13; abundance: -; d_gene: -; v_gene: TRBV29-1; CDR3nt: TGCAGCGTTGAATTCGCTAATTCCTACGAGCAGTACTTC; CDR3aa: CSVEFANSYEQYF